A selection of T cell receptor beta chains follows, all from one sample in a study of blood T cells in healthy people across ages. MiXCR, applied by TCRdb to the 5' RACE reads, yields one record per CDR3 protein. The repertoire holds fewer than 1,000,000 distinct CDR3 sequences, with around 42% as singletons. Sequencing was performed on blood. The receptors originated from a man aged 55 to 70 in good health. The conserved cysteine and the conserved F or W are not part of the CDR3 here.

ASSFRGARDYNEQF | TRBV5-1
ASSSRGGEKLF | TRBV12-3/TRBV12-4
ATSRNTGIYDEQF | TRBV15
ASSLGAGDNYGYT | TRBV5-5
ASSFRSEGSYEQY | TRBV12-3/TRBV12-4
ASSSALAGFDEQF | TRBV6-1
SARKDTSTDTQY | TRBV20-1
SARRAYQPQH | TRBV20-1
ASSPDSPSGYT | TRBV3-1
ASSRTGTGDSPLH | TRBV3-1
ASSLETVYGYT | TRBV5-1
ASSGTKGGQETQY | TRBV13
ASSGTPEGPQH | TRBV5-1
ASSPGTATGELF | TRBV4-3
ASSQAYHNLHGTDEQF | TRBV4-3
AIRSGTGNTGELF | TRBV10-3
ASSLRGRLAKNIQY | TRBV18
ASSLDRGRVGETQY | TRBV7-2
SARETGALNYGYT | TRBV20-1
ASSVRGNYGYT | TRBV9
ASSHDNNYGYT | TRBV4-1
SVERLAGGPADIQY | TRBV29-1
ASRGLSPYNEQF | TRBV25-1
ASSQDPRGAKLYNEQF | TRBV14
SASNGNQPQH | TRBV20-1
ASSQVSNSGNTIY | TRBV4-3
SADSYYGGNEQF | TRBV20-1
SARGRRGGTNEQF | TRBV20-1
STSPRVSSYNEQF | TRBV20-1
AIGKGRPPDTQY | TRBV6-2/TRBV6-3